This T cell receptor beta chain was observed in a study of blood T cell repertoires in COVID-19. The junction had 5 bases not matched to a gene; V was cut back by 7 bases and J by 4 bases. The CDR3 consists of 14 residues. CDR1 SNHLY and CDR2 FYNNEI come from the germline V gene. Libraries were prepared by immunoSEQ multiplex PCR; TCRdb keeps only in-frame clonotypes and omits some of them. Of 120,000 to 150,000 clones listed, 76% are singletons. This receptor was identified in a man between 60 and 75 years old with acute or convalescent COVID-19. The chain combines TRBV2 with TRBJ2-2, with TRBD1 matching over 8 bases. Source material: peripheral blood. CDR3 sequence reads: CASKDRVPTGELFF. Written as DNA, the CDR3 is TGTGCCAGCAAGGACAGGGTACCCACCGGGGAGCTGTTTTTT.